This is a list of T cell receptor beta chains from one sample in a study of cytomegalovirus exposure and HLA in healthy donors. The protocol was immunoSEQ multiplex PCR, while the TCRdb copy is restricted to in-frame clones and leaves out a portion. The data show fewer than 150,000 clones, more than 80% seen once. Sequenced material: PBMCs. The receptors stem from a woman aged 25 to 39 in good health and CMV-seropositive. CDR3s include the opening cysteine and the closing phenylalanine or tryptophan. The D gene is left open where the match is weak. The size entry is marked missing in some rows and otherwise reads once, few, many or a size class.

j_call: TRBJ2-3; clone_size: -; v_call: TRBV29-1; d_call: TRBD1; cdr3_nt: TGCAGCGTCGAAACAGGGGGCTCAGATACGCAGTATTTT; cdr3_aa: CSVETGGSDTQYF
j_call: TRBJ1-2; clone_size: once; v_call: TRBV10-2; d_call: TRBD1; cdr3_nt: TGCGCCAGCAGTGAGATACAGGGGTCGAACTATGGCTACACCTTC; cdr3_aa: CASSEIQGSNYGYTF
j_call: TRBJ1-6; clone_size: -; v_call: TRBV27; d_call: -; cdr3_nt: TGTGCCAGCAGGCCGGGACAATATAATTCACCCCTCCACTTT; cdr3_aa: CASRPGQYNSPLHF
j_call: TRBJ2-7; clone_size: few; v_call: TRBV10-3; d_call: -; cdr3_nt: TGTGCCATCAGTGAGCCCCCGGGACTTTCCTACGAGCAGTACTTC; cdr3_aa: CAISEPPGLSYEQYF
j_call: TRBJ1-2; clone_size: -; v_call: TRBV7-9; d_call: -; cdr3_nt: TGTTCCAGCAGCTTTTCAGCGGACTATGGCTACACCTTC; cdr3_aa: CSSSFSADYGYTF
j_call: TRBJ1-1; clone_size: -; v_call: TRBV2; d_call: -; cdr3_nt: TGTGCCAGCAGTGGAGGGATGAACACTGAAGCTTTCTTT; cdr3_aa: CASSGGMNTEAFF
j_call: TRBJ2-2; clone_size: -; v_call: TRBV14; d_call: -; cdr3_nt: TGTGCCAGCAGCCAAGAGTCCCACACCCCCACGAACACCGGGGAGCTGTTTTTT; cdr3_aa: CASSQESHTPTNTGELFF
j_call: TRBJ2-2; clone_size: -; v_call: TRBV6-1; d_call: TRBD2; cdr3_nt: TGTGCCAGCAGAGGTGCGGGACTAGCCCCCGGGGAGCTGTTTTTT; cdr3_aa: CASRGAGLAPGELFF
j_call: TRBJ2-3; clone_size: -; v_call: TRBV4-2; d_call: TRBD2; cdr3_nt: TGTGCCAGCAGCCAAGCCGGGACTAGCGGGGGGGCTAGCACAGATACGCAGTATTTT; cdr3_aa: CASSQAGTSGGASTDTQYF
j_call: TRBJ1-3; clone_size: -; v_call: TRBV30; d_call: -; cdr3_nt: TGTGCCTGGAGTCCCGGGACATCTGGAAACACCATATATTTT; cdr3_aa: CAWSPGTSGNTIYF
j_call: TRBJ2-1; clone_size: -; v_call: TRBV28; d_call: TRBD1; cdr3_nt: TGTGCCAGCAGTTCGCCTTGGGACAGGGGAGGAAATGAGCAGTTCTTC; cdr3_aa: CASSSPWDRGGNEQFF
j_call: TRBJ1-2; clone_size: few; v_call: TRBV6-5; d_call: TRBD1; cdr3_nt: TGTGCCAGCAGTTACCACTTGGACAGGAGTTACTATGGCTACACCTTC; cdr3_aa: CASSYHLDRSYYGYTF
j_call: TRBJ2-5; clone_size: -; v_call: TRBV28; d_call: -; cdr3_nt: TGTGCCAGCAGTTTAATCGGAGAGACCCAGTACTTC; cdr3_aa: CASSLIGETQYF
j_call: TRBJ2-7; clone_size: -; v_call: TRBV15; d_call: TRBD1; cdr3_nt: TGTGCCACCAGCAGACATACAGGGGGCTACGACGAGCAGTACTTC; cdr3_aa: CATSRHTGGYDEQYF
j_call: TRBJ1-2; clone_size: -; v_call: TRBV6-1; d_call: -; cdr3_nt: TGTGCCAGCAGTGAATTAGAACTTTCGGAGGGGTTCTATGGCTACACCTTC; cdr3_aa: CASSELELSEGFYGYTF
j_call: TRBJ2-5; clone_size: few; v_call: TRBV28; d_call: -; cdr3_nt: TGTGCCAGCAGTTTCGGCAGGGCGGAGACCCAGTACTTC; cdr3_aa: CASSFGRAETQYF
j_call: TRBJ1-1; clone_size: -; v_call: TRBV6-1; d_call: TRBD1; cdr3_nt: TGTGCCAGCAGTACCCACAGGGGAACTGAAGCTTTCTTT; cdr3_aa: CASSTHRGTEAFF
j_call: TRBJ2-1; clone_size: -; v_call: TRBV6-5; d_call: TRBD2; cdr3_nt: TGTGCCAGCAGGGAACTAGCGGGAGACAATGAGCAGTTCTTC; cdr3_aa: CASRELAGDNEQFF
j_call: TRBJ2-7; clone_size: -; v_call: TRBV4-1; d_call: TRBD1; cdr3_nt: TGCGCCAGCAGCCGTTCGAGGGGGACAGATGAGCAGTACTTC; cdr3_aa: CASSRSRGTDEQYF
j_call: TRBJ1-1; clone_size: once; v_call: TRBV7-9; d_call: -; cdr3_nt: TGTGCCAGCAGCTTTTATCAGGGTACTGAAGCTTTCTTT; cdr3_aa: CASSFYQGTEAFF
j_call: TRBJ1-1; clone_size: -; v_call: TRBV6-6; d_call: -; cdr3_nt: TGTGCCAGCAGTTATCGGACAGTCGTCTCCTTAGAAGCTTTCTTT; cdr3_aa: CASSYRTVVSLEAFF
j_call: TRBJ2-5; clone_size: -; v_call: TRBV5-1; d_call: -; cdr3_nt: TGCGCCAGCAGAGGGGTCGACCAAGAGACCCAGTACTTC; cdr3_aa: CASRGVDQETQYF
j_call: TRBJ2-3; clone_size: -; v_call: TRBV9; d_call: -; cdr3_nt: TGTGCCAGCAGCGGAGCTAGCACAGATACGCAGTATTTT; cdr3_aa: CASSGASTDTQYF
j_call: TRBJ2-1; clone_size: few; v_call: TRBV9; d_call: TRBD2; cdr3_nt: TGTGCCAGCAGTGGGACTAGCGGGAGTGATGAGCAGTTCTTC; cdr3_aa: CASSGTSGSDEQFF
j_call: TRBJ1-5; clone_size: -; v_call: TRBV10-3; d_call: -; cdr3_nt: TGTGCCATCAGCCCGGGGGAGGAGCCCCAGCATTTT; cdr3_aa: CAISPGEEPQHF
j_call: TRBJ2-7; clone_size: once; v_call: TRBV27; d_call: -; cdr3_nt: TGTGCCATCCCACCTTACTTATCCCGGACAGCCCAGGACGAGCAGTACTTC; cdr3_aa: CAIPPYLSRTAQDEQYF
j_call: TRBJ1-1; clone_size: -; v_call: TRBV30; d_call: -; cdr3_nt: TGTGCCTGGAGTGTAGCGACAGGTGAAGCTTTCTTT; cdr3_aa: CAWSVATGEAFF
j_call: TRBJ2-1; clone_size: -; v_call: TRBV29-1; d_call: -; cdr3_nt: TGCAGCGTTGAAGTCCCCACGGGGCAGGGGAACTCCTACAATGAGCAGTTCTTC; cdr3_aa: CSVEVPTGQGNSYNEQFF
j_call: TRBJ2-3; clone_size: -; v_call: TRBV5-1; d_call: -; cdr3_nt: TGCGCCAGCAGCGCCGGGACTGTGATTGGGATTACGCAGTATTTT; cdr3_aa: CASSAGTVIGITQYF
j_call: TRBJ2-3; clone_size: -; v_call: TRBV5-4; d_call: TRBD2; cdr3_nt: TGTGCCAGCAGGGCGGGGGGGCTTTCTAGCACAGATACGCAGTATTTT; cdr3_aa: CASRAGGLSSTDTQYF
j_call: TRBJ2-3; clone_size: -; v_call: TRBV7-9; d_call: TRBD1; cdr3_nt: TGTGCCACCACTCGGCAGGGGGCGTACCCGACGCAGTATTTT; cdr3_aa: CATTRQGAYPTQYF
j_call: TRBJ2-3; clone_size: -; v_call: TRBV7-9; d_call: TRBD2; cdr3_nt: TGTGCCAGCAGCCCAGCTATAGCGGGGTTTACAGATACGCAGTATTTT; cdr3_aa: CASSPAIAGFTDTQYF
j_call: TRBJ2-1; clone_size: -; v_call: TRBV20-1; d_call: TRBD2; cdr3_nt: TGCAGTGCCGAGGGAGGGCTCCTGCAGTTCTTC; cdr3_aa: CSAEGGLLQFF
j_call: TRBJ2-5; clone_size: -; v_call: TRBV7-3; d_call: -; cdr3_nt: TGTGCCAGCAGTCTCGGACAGCCTCAAGAGACCCAGTACTTC; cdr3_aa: CASSLGQPQETQYF
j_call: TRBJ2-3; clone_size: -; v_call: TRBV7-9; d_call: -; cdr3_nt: TGTGCCAGCATAGGGGTTAGCACAGATACGCAGTATTTT; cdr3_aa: CASIGVSTDTQYF
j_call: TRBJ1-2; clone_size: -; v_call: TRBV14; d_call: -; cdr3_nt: TGTGCCAGCAGCCTGAGGCAGGGGAGCGATCGGGGCTACACCTTC; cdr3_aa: CASSLRQGSDRGYTF
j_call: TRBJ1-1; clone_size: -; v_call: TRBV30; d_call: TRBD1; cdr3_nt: TGTGCCTGGAGTGCCCTTACAGGGGCCACTGAAGCTTTCTTT; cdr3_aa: CAWSALTGATEAFF
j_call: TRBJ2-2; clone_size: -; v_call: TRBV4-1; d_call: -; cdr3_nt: TGCGCCAGCAGCCACCGGGGGACCAACACCGGGGAGCTGTTTTTT; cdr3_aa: CASSHRGTNTGELFF
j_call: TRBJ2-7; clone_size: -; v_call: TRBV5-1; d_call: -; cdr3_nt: TGCGCCAGCAGCTTGGCGGGGGTTGGCGACGAGCAGTACTTC; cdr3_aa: CASSLAGVGDEQYF
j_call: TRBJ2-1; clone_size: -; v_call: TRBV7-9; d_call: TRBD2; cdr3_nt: TGTGCCAGCACCCCGACTAGCGCGGGCAATGAGCAGTTCTTC; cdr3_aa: CASTPTSAGNEQFF
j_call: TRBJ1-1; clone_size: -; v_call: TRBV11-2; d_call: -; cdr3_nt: TGTGCCAGCAGCTTAGGAACAGGGAGTGAGGCTTTCTTT; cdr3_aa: CASSLGTGSEAFF
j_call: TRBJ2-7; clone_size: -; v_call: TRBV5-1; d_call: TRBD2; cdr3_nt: TGCGCCAGCAGCTTGGGACTAGCGGGGGGCGCTAGCTCCTACGAGCAGTACTTC; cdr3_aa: CASSLGLAGGASSYEQYF
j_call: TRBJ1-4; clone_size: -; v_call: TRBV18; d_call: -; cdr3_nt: TGTGCCAGCTCACCACTTGGAGGAACTAATGAAAAACTGTTTTTT; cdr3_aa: CASSPLGGTNEKLFF
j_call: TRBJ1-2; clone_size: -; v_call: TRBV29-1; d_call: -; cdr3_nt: TGCAGCGAGAACAGGGCTACCTATGGCTACACCTTC; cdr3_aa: CSENRATYGYTF
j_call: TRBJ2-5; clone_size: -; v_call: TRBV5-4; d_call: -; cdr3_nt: TGTGCCAGCAGCTGGGCAACACAAGAGACCCAGTACTTC; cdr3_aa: CASSWATQETQYF
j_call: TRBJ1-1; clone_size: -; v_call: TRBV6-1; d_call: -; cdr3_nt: TGTGCCAGCACCTCTCCGGGGAACACTGAAGCTTTCTTT; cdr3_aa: CASTSPGNTEAFF
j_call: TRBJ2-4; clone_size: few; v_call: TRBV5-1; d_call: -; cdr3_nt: TGCGCCAGCAGCTTGGGGTGGGGCGAAAACATTCAGTACTTC; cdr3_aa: CASSLGWGENIQYF
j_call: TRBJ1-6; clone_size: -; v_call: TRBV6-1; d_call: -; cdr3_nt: TGTGCCAGCAGTCAAGGGGGGGGCTTTGGAGGCTCACCCCTCCACTTT; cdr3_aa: CASSQGGGFGGSPLHF
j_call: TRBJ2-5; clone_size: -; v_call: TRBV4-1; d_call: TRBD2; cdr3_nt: TGCGCCAGCAGCCAAGACGAGCGGGGGGTAGGAGAGACCCAGTACTTC; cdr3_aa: CASSQDERGVGETQYF
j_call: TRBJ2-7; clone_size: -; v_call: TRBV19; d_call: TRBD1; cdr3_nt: TGTGCCAGCCCCCCCTGGACAGGGGCGAACGAGCAGTACTTC; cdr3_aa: CASPPWTGANEQYF
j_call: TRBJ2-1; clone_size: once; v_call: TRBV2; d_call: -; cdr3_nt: TGTGCCAGCAGGGCGTCAGCGAATGCTGAGCAGTTCTTC; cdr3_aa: CASRASANAEQFF
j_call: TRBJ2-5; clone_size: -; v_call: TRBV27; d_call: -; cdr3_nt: TGTGCCAGCAGTTCCTCCAGGGGTTGGGATGAGACCCAGTACTTC; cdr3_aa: CASSSSRGWDETQYF
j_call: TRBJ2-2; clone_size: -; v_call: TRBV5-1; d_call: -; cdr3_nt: TGCGCCAGCAGCCTCGCATGGGGGGAAACCGGGGAGCTGTTTTTT; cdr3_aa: CASSLAWGETGELFF
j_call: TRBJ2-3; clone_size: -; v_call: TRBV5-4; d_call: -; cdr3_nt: TGTGCCAGCAGCTTGGGCGGGGGCACAGATACGCAGTATTTT; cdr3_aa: CASSLGGGTDTQYF
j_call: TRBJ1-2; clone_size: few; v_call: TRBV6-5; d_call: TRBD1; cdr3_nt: TGTGCCAGCAGTTACTCCGACAGGGGGTATGGCTACACCTTC; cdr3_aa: CASSYSDRGYGYTF
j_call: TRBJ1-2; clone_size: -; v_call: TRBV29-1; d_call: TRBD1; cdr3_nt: TGCAGCGTAGACTCGACAGGGTATGGCTACACCTTC; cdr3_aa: CSVDSTGYGYTF
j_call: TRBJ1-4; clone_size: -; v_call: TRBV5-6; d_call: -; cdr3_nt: TGTGCCAGCAGCTCTCTCAGGAATGAAAAACTGTTTTTT; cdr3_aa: CASSSLRNEKLFF
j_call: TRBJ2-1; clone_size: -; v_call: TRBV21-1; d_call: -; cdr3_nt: TGTGCCAGCAGCATTTCGACCGGGGGTAATGAGCAGTTCTTC; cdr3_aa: CASSISTGGNEQFF
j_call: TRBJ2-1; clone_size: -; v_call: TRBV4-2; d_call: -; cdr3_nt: TGTGCCAGCAGCCAAGATTGGGCGGGAACCTACAATGAGCAGTTCTTC; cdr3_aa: CASSQDWAGTYNEQFF
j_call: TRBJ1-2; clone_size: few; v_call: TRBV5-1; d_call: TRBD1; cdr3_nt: TGCGCCAGCAGTATTACAGGGGAAGGCTACACCTTC; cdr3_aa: CASSITGEGYTF